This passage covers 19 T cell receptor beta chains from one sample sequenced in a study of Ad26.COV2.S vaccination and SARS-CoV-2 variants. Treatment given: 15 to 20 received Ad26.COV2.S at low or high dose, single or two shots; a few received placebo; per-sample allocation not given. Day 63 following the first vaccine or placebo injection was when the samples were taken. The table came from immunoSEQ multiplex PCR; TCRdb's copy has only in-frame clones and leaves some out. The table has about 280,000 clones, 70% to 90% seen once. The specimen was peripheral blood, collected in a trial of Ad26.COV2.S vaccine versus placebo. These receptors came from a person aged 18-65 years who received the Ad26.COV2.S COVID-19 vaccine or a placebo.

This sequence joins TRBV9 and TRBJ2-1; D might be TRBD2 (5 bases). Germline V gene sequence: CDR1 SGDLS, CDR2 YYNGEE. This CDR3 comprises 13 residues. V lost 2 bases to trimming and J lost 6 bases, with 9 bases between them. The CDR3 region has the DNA TGTGCCAGCAGCGTCGAACTAGGCAATGAGCAGTTCTTC. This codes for CASSVELGNEQFF. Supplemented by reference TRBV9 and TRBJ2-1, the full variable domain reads DSGVTQTPKHLITATGQRVTLRCSPRSGDLSVYWYQQSLDQGLQFLIQYYNGEERAKGNILERFSAQQFPDLHSELNLSSLELGDSALYFCASSVELGNEQFFGPGTRLTVL.

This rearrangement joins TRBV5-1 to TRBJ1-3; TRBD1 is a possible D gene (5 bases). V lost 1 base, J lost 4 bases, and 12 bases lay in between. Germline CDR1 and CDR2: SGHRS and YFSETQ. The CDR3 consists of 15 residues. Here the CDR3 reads CASSLRGVGGNTIYF. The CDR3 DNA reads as TGCGCCAGCAGCTTGAGGGGAGTCGGAGGAAACACCATATATTTT.

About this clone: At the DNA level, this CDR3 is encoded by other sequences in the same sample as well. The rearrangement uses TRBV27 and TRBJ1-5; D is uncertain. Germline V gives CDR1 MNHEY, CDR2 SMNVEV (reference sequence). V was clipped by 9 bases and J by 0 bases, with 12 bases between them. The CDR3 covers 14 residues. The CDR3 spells CASRGDYSNQPQHF. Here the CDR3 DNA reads TGTGCCAGTAGAGGCGATTATAGCAATCAGCCCCAGCATTTT.

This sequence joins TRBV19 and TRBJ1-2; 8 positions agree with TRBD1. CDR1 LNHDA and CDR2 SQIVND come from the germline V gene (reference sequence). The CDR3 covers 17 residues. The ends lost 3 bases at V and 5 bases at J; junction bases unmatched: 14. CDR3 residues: CASSIQPWDRRKYGYTF. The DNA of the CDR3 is TGTGCCAGTAGTATTCAACCCTGGGACAGGCGTAAATATGGCTACACCTTC.

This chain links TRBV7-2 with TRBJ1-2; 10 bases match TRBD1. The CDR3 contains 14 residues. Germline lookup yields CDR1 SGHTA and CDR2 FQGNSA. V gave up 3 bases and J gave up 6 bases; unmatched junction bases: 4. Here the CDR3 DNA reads TGTGCCAGCAGCTTTTTTGGGACAGGGGATGGCTACACCTTC. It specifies CASSFFGTGDGYTF.

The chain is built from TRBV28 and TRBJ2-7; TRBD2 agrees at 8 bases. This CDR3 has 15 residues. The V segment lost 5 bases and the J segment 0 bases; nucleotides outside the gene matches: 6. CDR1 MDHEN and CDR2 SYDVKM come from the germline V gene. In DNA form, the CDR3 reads TGTGCCAGCAGTCGGGGCGGGGGGCCCTCCTACGAGCAGTACTTC. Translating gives CASSRGGGPSYEQYF.

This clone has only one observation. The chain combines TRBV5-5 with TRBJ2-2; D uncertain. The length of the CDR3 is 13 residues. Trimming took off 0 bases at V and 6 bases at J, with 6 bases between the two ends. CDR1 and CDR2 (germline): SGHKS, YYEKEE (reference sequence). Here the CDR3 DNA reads TGTGCCAGCAGCTTGGAATGGGCCGGGGAGCTGTTTTTT. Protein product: CASSLEWAGELFF.

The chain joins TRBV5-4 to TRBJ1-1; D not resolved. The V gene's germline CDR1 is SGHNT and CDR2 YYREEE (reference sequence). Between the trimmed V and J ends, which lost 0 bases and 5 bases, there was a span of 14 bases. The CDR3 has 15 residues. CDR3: CASSLETARRTEAFF. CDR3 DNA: TGTGCCAGCAGCTTGGAAACAGCCAGGAGGACTGAAGCTTTCTTT.

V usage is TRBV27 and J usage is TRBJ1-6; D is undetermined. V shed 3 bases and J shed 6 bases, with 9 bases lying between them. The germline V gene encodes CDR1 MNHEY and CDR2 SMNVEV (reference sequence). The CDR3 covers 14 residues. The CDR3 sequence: CASSFNRPNSPLHF. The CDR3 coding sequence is TGTGCCAGCAGTTTCAATCGCCCTAATTCACCCCTCCACTTT.

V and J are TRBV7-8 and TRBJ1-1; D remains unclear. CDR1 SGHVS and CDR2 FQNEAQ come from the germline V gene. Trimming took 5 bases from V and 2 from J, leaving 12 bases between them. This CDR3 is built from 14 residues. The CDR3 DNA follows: TGTGCCAGCAGCCCCCGGGGAGGTAACACTGAAGCTTTCTTT. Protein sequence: CASSPRGGNTEAFF.

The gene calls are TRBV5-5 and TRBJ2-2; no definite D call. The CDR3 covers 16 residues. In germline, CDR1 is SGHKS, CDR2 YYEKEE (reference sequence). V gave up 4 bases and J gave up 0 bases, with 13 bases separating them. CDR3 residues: CASSLARASNTGELFF. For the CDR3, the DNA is TGTGCCAGCAGCCTGGCCCGGGCATCGAACACCGGGGAGCTGTTTTTT.

The CDR3 is CASRLFVEELFF. The CDR3 DNA is TGTGCCAGCCGCCTATTCGTCGAGGAGCTGTTTTTT. The rearrangement joins TRBV2 to TRBJ2-2; D call uncertain. Trimming took 8 bases from V and 10 from J, leaving 14 bases between them. The CDR3 runs to 12 residues. Germline assignment: CDR1 SNHLY and CDR2 FYNNEI.

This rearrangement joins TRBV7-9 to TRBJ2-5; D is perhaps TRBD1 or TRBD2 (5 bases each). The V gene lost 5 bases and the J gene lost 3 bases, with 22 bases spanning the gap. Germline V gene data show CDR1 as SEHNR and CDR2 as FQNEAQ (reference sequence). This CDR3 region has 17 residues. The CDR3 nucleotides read TGTGCCAGCAGCGCACAAGGAGAGGGACGGATGAAAGAGACCCAGTACTTC. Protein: CASSAQGEGRMKETQYF.

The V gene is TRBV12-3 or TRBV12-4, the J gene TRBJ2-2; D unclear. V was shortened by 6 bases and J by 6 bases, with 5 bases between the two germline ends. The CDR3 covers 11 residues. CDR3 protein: CASRVAGELFF. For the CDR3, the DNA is TGTGCCAGCAGAGTGGCCGGGGAGCTGTTTTTT.

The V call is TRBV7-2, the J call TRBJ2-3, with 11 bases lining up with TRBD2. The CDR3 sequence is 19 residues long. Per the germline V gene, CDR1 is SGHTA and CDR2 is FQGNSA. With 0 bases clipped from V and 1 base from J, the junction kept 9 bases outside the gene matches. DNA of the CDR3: TGTGCCAGCAGCTTAGCGCGGGTAGCGGGAGGGCCGGGCACAGATACGCAGTATTTT. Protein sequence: CASSLARVAGGPGTDTQYF. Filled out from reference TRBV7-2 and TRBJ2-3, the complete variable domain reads GAGVSQSPSNKVTEKGKDVELRCDPISGHTALYWYRQSLGQGLEFLIYFQGNSAPDKSGLPSDRFSAERTGGSVSTLTIQRTQQEDSAVYLCASSLARVAGGPGTDTQYFGPGTRLTVL.

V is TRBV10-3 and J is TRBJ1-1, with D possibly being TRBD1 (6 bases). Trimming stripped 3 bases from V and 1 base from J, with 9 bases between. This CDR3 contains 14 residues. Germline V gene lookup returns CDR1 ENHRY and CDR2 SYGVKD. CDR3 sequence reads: CAISDGRGNTEAFF. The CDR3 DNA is TGTGCCATCAGTGATGGCAGGGGGAACACTGAAGCTTTCTTT.

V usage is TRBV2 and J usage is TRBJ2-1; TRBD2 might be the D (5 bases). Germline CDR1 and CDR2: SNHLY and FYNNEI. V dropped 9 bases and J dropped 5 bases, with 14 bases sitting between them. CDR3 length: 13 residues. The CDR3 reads CASKLENNNEQFF. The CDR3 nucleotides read TGTGCCAGTAAACTAGAAAACAACAATGAGCAGTTCTTC. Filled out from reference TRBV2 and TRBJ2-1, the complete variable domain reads EPEVTQTPSHQVTQMGQEVILRCVPISNHLYFYWYRQILGQKVEFLVSFYNNEISEKSEIFDDQFSVERPDGSNFTLKIRSTKLEDSAMYFCASKLENNNEQFFGPGTRLTVL.

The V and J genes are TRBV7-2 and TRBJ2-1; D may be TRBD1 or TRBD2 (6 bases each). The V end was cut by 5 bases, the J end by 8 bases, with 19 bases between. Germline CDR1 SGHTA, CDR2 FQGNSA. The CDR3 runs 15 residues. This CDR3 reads CASSLPPGARHEQFF. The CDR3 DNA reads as TGTGCCAGCAGCCTACCCCCGGGGGCTAGGCATGAGCAGTTCTTC. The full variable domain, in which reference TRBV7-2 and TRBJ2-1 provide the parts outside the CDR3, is GAGVSQSPSNKVTEKGKDVELRCDPISGHTALYWYRQSLGQGLEFLIYFQGNSAPDKSGLPSDRFSAERTGGSVSTLTIQRTQQEDSAVYLCASSLPPGARHEQFFGPGTRLTVL.

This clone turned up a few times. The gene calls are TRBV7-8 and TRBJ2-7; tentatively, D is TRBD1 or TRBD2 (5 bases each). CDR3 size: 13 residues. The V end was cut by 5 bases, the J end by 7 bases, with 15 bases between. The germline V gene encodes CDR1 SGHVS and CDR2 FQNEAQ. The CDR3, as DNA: TGTGCCAGCAGCCGAACCGGGACGAAGGAGCAGTACTTC. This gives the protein CASSRTGTKEQYF.